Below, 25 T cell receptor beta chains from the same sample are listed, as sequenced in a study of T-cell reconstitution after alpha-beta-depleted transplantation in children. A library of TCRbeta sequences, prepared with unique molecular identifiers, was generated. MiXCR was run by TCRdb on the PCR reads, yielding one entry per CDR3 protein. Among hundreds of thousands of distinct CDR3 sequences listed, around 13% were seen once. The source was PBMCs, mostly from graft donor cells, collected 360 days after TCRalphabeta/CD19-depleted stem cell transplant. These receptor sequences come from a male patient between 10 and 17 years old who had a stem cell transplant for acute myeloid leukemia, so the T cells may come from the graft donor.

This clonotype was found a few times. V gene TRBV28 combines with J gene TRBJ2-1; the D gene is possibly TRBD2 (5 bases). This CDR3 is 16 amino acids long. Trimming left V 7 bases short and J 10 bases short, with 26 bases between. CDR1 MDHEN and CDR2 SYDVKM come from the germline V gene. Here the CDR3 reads CASTLAGLIRHGEQFF. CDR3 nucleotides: TGTGCCAGCACCCTTGCGGGCTTAATACGGCATGGGGAGCAGTTCTTC.

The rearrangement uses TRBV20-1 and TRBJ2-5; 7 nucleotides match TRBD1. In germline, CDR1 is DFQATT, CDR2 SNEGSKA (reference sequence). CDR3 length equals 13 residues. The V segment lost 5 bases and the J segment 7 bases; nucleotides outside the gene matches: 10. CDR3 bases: TGCAGTGCTCGACAAAGGGGGCTAGGGACCCAGTACTTC. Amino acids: CSARQRGLGTQYF.

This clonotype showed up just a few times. The CDR3 sequence: CSDYRDCEKLFF. CDR3 bases: TGCAGCGACTACCGGGACTGTGAAAAACTGTTTTTT. The rearrangement uses TRBV29-1 and TRBJ1-4, with D perhaps matching TRBD1 (5 bases). Trimming removed 7 bases at V and 7 bases at J, with 13 bases between. From germline, CDR1 is SQVTM and CDR2 ANQGSEA. The CDR3 loop spans 12 amino acids.

CDR3 loop: CSARYLGQGSHEQYF. The CDR3 nucleotides read TGCAGTGCTAGGTACTTGGGACAGGGTTCCCACGAGCAGTACTTC. This sequence joins TRBV20-1 and TRBJ2-7, with 9 bases aligning to TRBD1. Germline assignment: CDR1 DFQATT and CDR2 SNEGSKA (reference sequence). V trimming: 3 bases; J trimming: 5 bases; junction bases outside the gene matches: 11. The CDR3 covers 15 residues.

The CDR3, as DNA: TGTGCCAGCAGCTTTGACCGAAGCGGCGCGGGCACCGGGGAGCTGTTTTTT. This translates into CASSFDRSGAGTGELFF. The gene calls are TRBV7-8 and TRBJ2-2; tentatively, D is TRBD2 (5 bases). CDR3 size: 17 residues. Germline V gene data show CDR1 as SGHVS and CDR2 as FQNEAQ. The V gene lost 3 bases and the J gene lost 4 bases, with 18 bases spanning the gap.

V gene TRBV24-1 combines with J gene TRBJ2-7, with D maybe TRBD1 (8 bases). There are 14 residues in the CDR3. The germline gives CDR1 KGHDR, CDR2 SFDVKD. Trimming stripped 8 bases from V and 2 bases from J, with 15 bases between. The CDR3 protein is CATNYRGGTYEQYF. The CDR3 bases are TGTGCCACCAATTACAGGGGGGGCACCTACGAGCAGTACTTC.

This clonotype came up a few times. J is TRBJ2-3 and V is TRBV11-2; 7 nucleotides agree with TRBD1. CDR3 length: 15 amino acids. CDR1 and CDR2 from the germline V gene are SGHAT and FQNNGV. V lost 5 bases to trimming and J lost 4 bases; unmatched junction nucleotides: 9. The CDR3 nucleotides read TGTGCCAGCAGCACGCTAAGACAGGGCTCAGATACGCAGTATTTT. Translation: CASSTLRQGSDTQYF. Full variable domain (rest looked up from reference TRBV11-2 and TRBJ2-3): EAGVAQSPRYKIIEKRQSVAFWCNPISGHATLYWYQQILGQGPKLLIQFQNNGVVDDSQLPKDRFSAERLKGVDSTLKIQPAKLEDSAVYLCASSTLRQGSDTQYFGPGTRLTVL.

In nucleotides, the CDR3 is TGCAGTGCTGCTGGGGTAGGCACAGATACGCAGTATTTT. As protein: CSAAGVGTDTQYF. This chain connects TRBV20-1 to TRBJ2-3; no clear D gene. Germline lookup yields CDR1 DFQATT and CDR2 SNEGSKA (reference sequence). V lost 5 bases, J lost 1 base, and 10 bases lay in between. This CDR3 spans 13 amino acids.

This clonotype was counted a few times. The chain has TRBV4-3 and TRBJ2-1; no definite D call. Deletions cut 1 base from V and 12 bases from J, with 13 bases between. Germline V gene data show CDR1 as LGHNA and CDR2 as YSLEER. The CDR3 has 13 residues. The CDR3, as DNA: TGCGCCAGCAGCCAAGTGCTTACGATAGGGCAGTTCTTC. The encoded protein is CASSQVLTIGQFF.

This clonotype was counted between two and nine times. CDR3 sequence: CSAGTGPYEQYF. CDR3 nucleotide sequence: TGCAGCGCCGGGACAGGACCCTACGAGCAGTACTTC. The rearrangement links TRBV29-1 to TRBJ2-7; 8 bases agree with TRBD1. CDR1 SQVTM and CDR2 ANQGSEA come from the germline V gene. J gave up 2 bases and V 7 bases, and 4 bases lay outside the gene matches. The CDR3 covers 12 residues.

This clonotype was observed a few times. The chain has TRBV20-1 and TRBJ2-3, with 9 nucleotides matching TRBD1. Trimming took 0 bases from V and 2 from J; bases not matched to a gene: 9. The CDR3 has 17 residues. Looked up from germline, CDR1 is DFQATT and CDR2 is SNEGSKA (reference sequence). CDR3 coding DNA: TGCAGTGCTAGAGATCTGAAGACAGGGGGACTCACAGATACGCAGTATTTT. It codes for CSARDLKTGGLTDTQYF.

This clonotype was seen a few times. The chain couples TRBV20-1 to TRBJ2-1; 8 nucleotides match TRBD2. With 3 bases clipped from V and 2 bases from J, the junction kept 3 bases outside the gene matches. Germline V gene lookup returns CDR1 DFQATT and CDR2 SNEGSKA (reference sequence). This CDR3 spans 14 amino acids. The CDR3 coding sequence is TGCAGTGCTAGTGTACTAGCGGCCTACAATGAGCAGTTCTTC. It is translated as CSASVLAAYNEQFF.

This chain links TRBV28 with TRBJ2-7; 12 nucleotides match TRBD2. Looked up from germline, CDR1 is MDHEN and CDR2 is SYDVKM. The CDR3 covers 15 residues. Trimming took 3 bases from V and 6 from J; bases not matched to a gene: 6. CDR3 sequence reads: CASSFRLAGDSEQYF. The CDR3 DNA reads TGTGCCAGCAGTTTTCGACTAGCGGGAGATAGCGAGCAGTACTTC. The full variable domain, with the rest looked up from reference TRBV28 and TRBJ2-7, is DVKVTQSSRYLVKRTGEKVFLECVQDMDHENMFWYRQDPGLGLRLIYFSYDVKMKEKGDIPEGYSVSREKKERFSLILESASTNQTSMYLCASSFRLAGDSEQYFGPGTRLTVT.

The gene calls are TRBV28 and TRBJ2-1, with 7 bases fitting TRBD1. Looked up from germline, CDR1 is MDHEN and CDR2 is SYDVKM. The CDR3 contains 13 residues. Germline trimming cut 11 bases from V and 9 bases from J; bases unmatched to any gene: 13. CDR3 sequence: CAGSGAGGIEQFF. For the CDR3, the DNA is TGTGCCGGGTCCGGGGCAGGGGGTATTGAGCAGTTCTTC.

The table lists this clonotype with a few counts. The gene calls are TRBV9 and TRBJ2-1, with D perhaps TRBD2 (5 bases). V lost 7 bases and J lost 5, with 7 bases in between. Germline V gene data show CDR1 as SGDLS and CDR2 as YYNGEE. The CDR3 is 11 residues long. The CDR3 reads CASGENNEQFF. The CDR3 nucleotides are TGTGCCAGCGGGGAGAACAATGAGCAGTTCTTC.

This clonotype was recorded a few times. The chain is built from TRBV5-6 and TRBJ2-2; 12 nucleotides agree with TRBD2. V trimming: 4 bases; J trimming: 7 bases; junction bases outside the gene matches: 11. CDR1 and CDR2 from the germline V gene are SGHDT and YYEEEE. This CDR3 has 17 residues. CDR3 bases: TGTGCCAGCAGCAAACCGACTAGCGGGAGAAGTATCGGGGAGCTGTTTTTT. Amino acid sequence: CASSKPTSGRSIGELFF.

The CDR3 is CSAPPGLAVQETQYF. The CDR3 DNA reads TGCAGTGCTCCACCGGGGCTAGCGGTCCAAGAGACCCAGTACTTC. The chain carries TRBV20-1 and TRBJ2-5, with 7 bases aligning to TRBD2. V was pared by 5 bases and J by 1 base, with 10 bases of the junction left unmatched. CDR3 length equals 15 residues. In germline, CDR1 is DFQATT, CDR2 SNEGSKA (reference sequence).

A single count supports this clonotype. The DNA of the CDR3 is TGCAGTGCTAGAGGCCCGTTGGGGGAGTACTCAGATACGCAGTATTTT. The encoded protein is CSARGPLGEYSDTQYF. The rearrangement joins TRBV20-1 to TRBJ2-3; D is possibly TRBD1 or TRBD2 (5 bases each). V lost 1 base and J 4 bases, leaving 18 bases between the germline ends. CDR1 and CDR2 (germline): DFQATT, SNEGSKA (reference sequence). The length of the CDR3 is 16 residues.

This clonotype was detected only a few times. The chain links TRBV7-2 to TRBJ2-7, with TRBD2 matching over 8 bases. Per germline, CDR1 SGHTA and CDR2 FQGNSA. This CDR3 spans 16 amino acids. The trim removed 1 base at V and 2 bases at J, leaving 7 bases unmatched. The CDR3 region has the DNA TGTGCCAGCAGCTTAGTAATCGCGGGAGGCGCCTACGAGCAGTACTTC. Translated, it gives CASSLVIAGGAYEQYF.

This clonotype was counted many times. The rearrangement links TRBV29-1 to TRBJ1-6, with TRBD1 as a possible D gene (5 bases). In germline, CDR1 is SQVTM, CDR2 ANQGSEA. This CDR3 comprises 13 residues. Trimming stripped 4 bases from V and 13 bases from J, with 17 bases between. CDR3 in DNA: TGCAGCGTTGGGGACCGAGTGAAGACGCCCCTCCACTTT. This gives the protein CSVGDRVKTPLHF.

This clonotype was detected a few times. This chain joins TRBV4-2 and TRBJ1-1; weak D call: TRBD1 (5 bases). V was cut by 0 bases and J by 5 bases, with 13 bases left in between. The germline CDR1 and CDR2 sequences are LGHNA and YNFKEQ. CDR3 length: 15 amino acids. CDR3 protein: CASSQERGIWTEAFF. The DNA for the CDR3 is TGTGCCAGCAGCCAAGAAAGGGGAATTTGGACTGAAGCTTTCTTT.

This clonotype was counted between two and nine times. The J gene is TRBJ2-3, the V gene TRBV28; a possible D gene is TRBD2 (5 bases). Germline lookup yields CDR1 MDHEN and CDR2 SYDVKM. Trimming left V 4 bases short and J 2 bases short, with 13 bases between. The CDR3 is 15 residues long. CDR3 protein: CASSYLADHTDTQYF. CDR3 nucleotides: TGTGCCAGCAGTTACCTAGCAGACCACACAGATACGCAGTATTTT.

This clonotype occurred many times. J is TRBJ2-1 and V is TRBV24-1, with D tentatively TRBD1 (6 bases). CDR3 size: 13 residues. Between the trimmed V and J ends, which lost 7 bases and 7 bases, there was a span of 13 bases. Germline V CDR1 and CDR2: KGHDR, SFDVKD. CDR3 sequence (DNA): TGTGCCACCAGAGACAGGTCGGGTAATGAGCAGTTCTTC. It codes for CATRDRSGNEQFF.

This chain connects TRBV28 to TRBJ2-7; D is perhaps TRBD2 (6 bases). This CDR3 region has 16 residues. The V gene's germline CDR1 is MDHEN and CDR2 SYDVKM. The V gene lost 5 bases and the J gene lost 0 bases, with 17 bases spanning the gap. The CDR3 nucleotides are TGTGCCAGCAGTCCATTTGGAGGGAGTCCCTCCTACGAGCAGTACTTC. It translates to CASSPFGGSPSYEQYF.

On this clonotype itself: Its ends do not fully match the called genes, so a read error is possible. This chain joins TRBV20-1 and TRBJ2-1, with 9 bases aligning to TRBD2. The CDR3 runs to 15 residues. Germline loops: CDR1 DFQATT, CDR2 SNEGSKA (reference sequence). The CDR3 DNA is TGCTGTGCTAGAGATCCCAGCGGGAGGAGGGATGAGCAGTTCTTC. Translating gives CCARDPSGRRDEQFF.